These 29 T cell receptor beta chains were sequenced from one sample in a study of cytomegalovirus exposure and HLA in healthy donors. The PCR was carried out with 60 Vbeta primers and 13 Jbeta primers. Profiling relied on immunoSEQ multiplex PCR, and the TCRdb table lists in-frame clones only, not all of them. The data show tens of thousands of clones, 78% seen once. Sequenced material: PBMCs. These TCRs come from a woman between 40 and 50 years old in good health and CMV-seronegative.

The chain is built from TRBV20-1 and TRBJ1-2; D remains ambiguous. Germline assignment: CDR1 DFQATT and CDR2 SNEGSKA (reference sequence). The CDR3 extends over 11 amino acids. V gave up 6 bases and J gave up 6 bases, with 11 bases separating them. The CDR3 nucleotides read TGCAGTGCCAACCTGGCACATGGCTACACCTTC. It codes for CSANLAHGYTF.

The CDR3 region has the DNA TGCGCCAGCTCCCTGGGGACAGGGATCTATGGCTACACCTTC. This sequence encodes CASSLGTGIYGYTF. The rearrangement joins TRBV5-1 to TRBJ1-2; 9 nucleotides align to TRBD1. The ends lost 7 bases at V and 4 bases at J; junction bases unmatched: 8. This CDR3 has 14 residues. Germline CDR1 and CDR2: SGHRS and YFSETQ.

V is TRBV5-4 and J is TRBJ2-3; D is perhaps TRBD1 (6 bases). Between the trimmed V and J ends, which lost 1 base and 6 bases, there was a span of 12 bases. The CDR3 sequence is 14 residues long. Germline V CDR1 and CDR2: SGHNT, YYREEE (reference sequence). The chain's CDR3 is CASSLIGGMDTQYF. CDR3 nucleotides: TGTGCCAGCAGCTTGATAGGGGGTATGGATACGCAGTATTTT.

CDR3 sequence (DNA): TGTGCCAGCAAAATAGCGGGAGTGCGGGAGACCCAGTACTTC. Protein: CASKIAGVRETQYF. V and J are TRBV5-4 and TRBJ2-5; 9 nucleotides line up with TRBD2. Germline V gene data show CDR1 as SGHNT and CDR2 as YYREEE (reference sequence). This CDR3 region has 14 residues. J was trimmed by 5 bases and V by 6 bases; bases with no gene match: 8.

This clone was observed once. The chain links TRBV28 to TRBJ1-5, with D possibly being TRBD1 (5 bases). CDR3 length: 18 residues. Germline values: CDR1 MDHEN, CDR2 SYDVKM. Trimming stripped 2 bases from V and 0 bases from J, with 17 bases between. CDR3 coding DNA: TGTGCCAGCAGTTTAGTGGGGGGATACGCCGATAGCAATCAGCCCCAGCATTTT. It specifies CASSLVGGYADSNQPQHF.

The chain employs TRBV6-1 and TRBJ2-7, with 11 bases fitting TRBD2. Losses at the gene ends were 2 bases for V and 5 bases for J; bases not matched to a gene: 5. The CDR3 totals 15 residues. Germline V gene lookup returns CDR1 MNHNS and CDR2 SASEGT. The DNA of the CDR3 is TGTGCCAGCAGTGAAAGGACTAGCGGGTTGAACGAGCAGTACTTC. It specifies CASSERTSGLNEQYF.

The CDR3 is CASSLASGQGNRSYTF. Written as DNA, the CDR3 is TGTGCCAGCAGCTTAGCATCGGGACAGGGAAATCGTAGCTACACCTTC. The chain uses TRBV7-9 and TRBJ1-2; 9 nucleotides line up with TRBD1. The CDR3 length is 16 residues. V shed 0 bases, J shed 9 bases, and the junction held 11 bases outside the gene matches. The germline V gene has CDR1 SEHNR and CDR2 FQNEAQ (reference sequence).

The V call is TRBV5-1, the J call TRBJ2-1; D may be TRBD1 (5 bases). The CDR3 runs to 14 residues. Trimming left V 5 bases short and J 2 bases short, with 11 bases between. The germline V gene has CDR1 SGHRS and CDR2 YFSETQ. CDR3 amino acids: CASRADTAYNEQFF. As DNA, the CDR3 is TGCGCCAGCAGGGCGGACACGGCCTACAATGAGCAGTTCTTC.

This clone was seen a few times. This chain links TRBV20-1 with TRBJ1-4, with D perhaps matching TRBD1 (5 bases). CDR1 is DFQATT, CDR2 SNEGSKA, per germline (reference sequence). The CDR3 contains 11 residues. Trimming shortened V by 1 base and J by 11 bases, and 8 bases separated the two germline ends. The CDR3 nucleotides read TGCAGTGCTAGAGTGACAGAGAAACTGTTTTTT. It yields the protein CSARVTEKLFF.

This chain uses TRBV28 with TRBJ2-7, with 8 bases aligning to TRBD1. With 6 bases clipped from V and 3 bases from J, the junction kept 13 bases outside the gene matches. Germline V CDR1 and CDR2: MDHEN, SYDVKM. The CDR3 length is 16 residues. The CDR3: CASRYPGQASVYEQYF. The CDR3 nucleotides read TGTGCCAGCAGATACCCGGGACAGGCTTCGGTCTACGAGCAGTACTTC. The full variable domain, rest sourced from reference TRBV28 and TRBJ2-7, is DVKVTQSSRYLVKRTGEKVFLECVQDMDHENMFWYRQDPGLGLRLIYFSYDVKMKEKGDIPEGYSVSREKKERFSLILESASTNQTSMYLCASRYPGQASVYEQYFGPGTRLTVT.

The chain uses TRBV9 and TRBJ2-7; a weak D match, TRBD1 (6 bases). The V gene's germline CDR1 is SGDLS and CDR2 YYNGEE. CDR3 length: 13 residues. Trimming left V 0 bases short and J 7 bases short, with 11 bases between. The CDR3 loop is CASSVATGREQYF. CDR3 bases: TGTGCCAGCAGCGTAGCAACAGGGCGGGAGCAGTACTTC.

CDR3: CASSVMGSTSRNEQFF. The CDR3 coding sequence is TGTGCCAGCAGCGTAATGGGGTCGACTAGTCGCAATGAGCAGTTCTTC. The chain links TRBV9 to TRBJ2-1, with TRBD2 as a possible D gene (6 bases). Trimming left V 1 base short and J 6 bases short, with 17 bases between. Germline CDR1 SGDLS, CDR2 YYNGEE. The CDR3 covers 16 residues.

The CDR3 reads CASSLLRERLEQYF. DNA of the CDR3: TGTGCCAGCAGTTTATTGCGGGAGAGGCTCGAGCAGTACTTC. The chain uses TRBV28 and TRBJ2-7; 7 bases are shared with TRBD2. With 1 base clipped from V and 6 bases from J, the junction kept 6 bases outside the gene matches. Germline CDR1 and CDR2: MDHEN and SYDVKM. The CDR3 runs to 14 residues.

The chain combines TRBV6-6 with TRBJ1-1; the D is unclear. Germline V lookup: CDR1 MNHNY, CDR2 SVGAGI (reference sequence). The V and J ends lost 0 bases and 9 bases respectively, with 8 bases between them. This CDR3 region has 12 residues. The DNA for the CDR3 is TGTGCCAGCAGTTACTCGATAGCACAAGCTTTCTTT. Amino acid sequence: CASSYSIAQAFF.

This chain links TRBV28 with TRBJ1-2, with TRBD1 matching over 9 bases. V dropped 5 bases and J dropped 2; count of bases not matched to a gene: 12. Germline CDR1 MDHEN, CDR2 SYDVKM. The CDR3 spans 17 residues. DNA for the CDR3: TGTGCCAGCAGTCCACAAAGACAGGGGGGATTCAACTATGGCTACACCTTC. Translated, it gives CASSPQRQGGFNYGYTF.

The genes are TRBV9 and TRBJ2-1; the match to TRBD2 covers 7 bases. J was trimmed by 7 bases and V by 0 bases; bases with no gene match: 7. The CDR3 sequence is 15 residues long. Germline CDR1 reads SGDLS; CDR2 reads YYNGEE. The CDR3 loop reads CASSVGVLGGNEQFF. The CDR3 nucleotides read TGTGCCAGCAGCGTAGGGGTCCTGGGAGGGAATGAGCAGTTCTTC.

The CDR3 nucleotides are TGTGCCAGCAGCCGAACGGTCGACAGGGAGCTGTTTTTT. It is translated as CASSRTVDRELFF. V usage is TRBV11-1 and J usage is TRBJ2-2; no firm D call. CDR3 length: 13 amino acids. The V end lost 5 bases, the J end lost 9 bases, and 13 bases lay between the germline ends. Germline V lookup: CDR1 SGHAT, CDR2 FQDESV (reference sequence).

This clone occurred a few times. This rearrangement joins TRBV5-1 to TRBJ1-1, with D tentatively TRBD1 (5 bases). Germline V gene sequence: CDR1 SGHRS, CDR2 YFSETQ. CDR3 length: 13 amino acids. V lost 2 bases to trimming and J lost 1 base, with 6 bases between them. The CDR3 nucleotides read TGCGCCAGCAGCTTACAGGCGAACACTGAAGCTTTCTTT. This gives the protein CASSLQANTEAFF.

The genes are TRBV19 and TRBJ2-7; 9 bases match TRBD2. Looked up from germline, CDR1 is LNHDA and CDR2 is SQIVND (reference sequence). The CDR3 sequence is 17 residues long. J lost 2 bases, V lost 3 bases, and 11 bases had no gene match. The CDR3 DNA follows: TGTGCCAGTAGTATCCGCGTTCCGACTAGCGGACCCTACGAGCAGTACTTC. Its protein is CASSIRVPTSGPYEQYF. Full variable domain (remainder filled in from reference TRBV19 and TRBJ2-7): DGGITQSPKYLFRKEGQNVTLSCEQNLNHDAMYWYRQDPGQGLRLIYYSQIVNDFQKGDIAEGYSVSREKKESFPLTVTSAQKNPTAFYLCASSIRVPTSGPYEQYFGPGTRLTVT.

The rearrangement uses TRBV27 and TRBJ1-5; TRBD1 aligns across 8 bases. V shed 8 bases, J shed 3 bases, and the junction held 3 bases outside the gene matches. Germline assignment: CDR1 MNHEY and CDR2 SMNVEV (reference sequence). The CDR3 is 13 residues long. CDR3 loop: CASGQGYNQPQHF. CDR3 nucleotide sequence: TGTGCCAGCGGACAGGGCTACAATCAGCCCCAGCATTTT.

In its sample, this clone was seen once. The rearrangement joins TRBV5-6 to TRBJ2-1; 10 bases are a match to TRBD2. CDR1 and CDR2 (germline): SGHDT, YYEEEE. This CDR3 has 13 residues. Trimming removed 7 bases from V and 9 bases from J; junction bases left unmatched: 7. CDR3 in amino acids: CASAGLAGVEQFF. CDR3 in DNA: TGTGCCAGCGCGGGGCTAGCGGGAGTTGAGCAGTTCTTC.

CDR3 nucleotides: TGTGCCAGCAGTCCCGTAGCGGCAAGCACAGATACGCAGTATTTT. It encodes CASSPVAASTDTQYF. The chain employs TRBV6-6 and TRBJ2-3, with a possible D match to TRBD2 (6 bases). The length of the CDR3 is 15 residues. Trimming stripped 5 bases from V and 0 bases from J, with 12 bases between. Germline assignment: CDR1 MNHNY and CDR2 SVGAGI (reference sequence).

The V call is TRBV4-2, the J call TRBJ2-3; 14 positions agree with TRBD2. CDR3 length: 18 residues. Trimming removed 0 bases from V and 7 bases from J; junction bases left unmatched: 9. Germline-derived CDR1 and CDR2 are LGHNA and YNFKEQ. The CDR3 coding sequence is TGTGCCAGCAGCCAAGATTTGAAGACTAGCGGGAGGGCGTATACGCAGTATTTT. Its protein product is CASSQDLKTSGRAYTQYF.

About this clone: This CDR3 is missing its conserved last phenylalanine or tryptophan, likely due to a read error. The limits of the CDR3 on the DNA are not certain, so only TCRdb's listed CDR3 is given. The V and J genes are TRBV7-2 and TRBJ2-3; TRBD2, as called in the table, went unchecked against the DNA. The germline gives CDR1 SGHTA, CDR2 FQGNSA. Termini included, the CDR3 measures 13 amino acids. CDR3 in amino acids: CASSLNLRSAVTI.

CDR3 DNA sequence: TGTGCCAGCAGCTTAGCCACATTCTTCTCTGGAAACACCATATATTTT. Translated: CASSLATFFSGNTIYF. This chain joins TRBV7-9 and TRBJ1-3; D is unclear. V lost 0 bases, J lost 0 bases, and 9 bases lay in between. CDR1 is SEHNR and CDR2 is FQNEAQ in the germline V gene (reference sequence). CDR3 length equals 16 residues.

V gene TRBV28 combines with J gene TRBJ1-2; 7 bases fit TRBD1. V trimming: 8 bases; J trimming: 1 base; junction bases outside the gene matches: 13. This CDR3 is 16 amino acids long. Per the germline V gene, CDR1 is MDHEN and CDR2 is SYDVKM. CDR3 residues: CASGLFPGQSNYGYTF. CDR3 DNA: TGTGCCAGCGGCTTATTCCCGGGACAGAGTAACTATGGCTACACCTTC.

The chain uses TRBV6-5 and TRBJ2-6, with D possibly being TRBD2 (5 bases). Trimming shortened V by 6 bases and J by 3 bases, and 9 bases separated the two germline ends. Germline values: CDR1 MNHEY, CDR2 SVGAGI. The CDR3 contains 14 residues. The CDR3: CASRYRGGANVLTF. The CDR3 DNA sequence: TGTGCCAGCAGATACCGGGGTGGGGCCAACGTCCTGACTTTC.

This clone was found once. This chain connects TRBV29-1 to TRBJ2-3, with 8 bases aligning to TRBD1. The V gene end was trimmed by 3 bases and the J gene end by 4 bases; junction bases not matched to a gene: 6. This CDR3 comprises 14 residues. CDR1 SQVTM and CDR2 ANQGSEA come from the germline V gene. CDR3 region: CSVEITQGADTQYF. The CDR3 bases are TGCAGCGTTGAGATCACACAGGGGGCAGATACGCAGTATTTT.

This clone was observed a few times. The V call is TRBV15, the J call TRBJ1-1; D gene unclear. CDR3 length equals 13 residues. CDR1 is LNHNV and CDR2 is YYDKDF in the germline V gene (reference sequence). V was clipped by 7 bases and J by 6 bases, with 15 bases between them. The CDR3 bases are TGTGCCACCACATTGTTACGGGAGTCTGAAGCTTTCTTT. It translates to CATTLLRESEAFF.